The 8 T cell receptor beta chains given below trace back to one sample, sequenced in a study of T-cell reconstitution after alpha-beta-depleted transplantation in children. Unique molecular identifiers were incorporated when the TCRbeta library was constructed. One entry per CDR3 protein results from TCRdb running MiXCR on the PCR reads. The sample has over 550,000 distinct CDR3 sequences; approximately 10% are singletons. This specimen consisted of PBMCs from the stem cell graft donor, obtained from the stem cell graft. The origin of the receptors is a human donor who donated a stem cell graft to a child with acute myeloid leukemia.

This clonotype was seen at least ten times. A junction end diverges from the germline sequence, so it may reflect a read error. The chain joins TRBV20-1 to TRBJ2-2, with 8 bases lining up with TRBD2. Germline CDR1 and CDR2: DFQATT and SNEGSKA (reference sequence). CDR3 size: 18 residues. The CDR3: CSARVGRVVPANTRELFF. As DNA, the CDR3 is TGCAGTGCTAGGGTCGGGAGGGTAGTTCCCGCGAACACCAGGGAGCTGTTTTTT.

This clonotype was seen at least ten times. The rearrangement joins TRBV5-1 to TRBJ2-3; D unclear. The CDR3 runs 14 residues. V was pared by 2 bases and J by 2 bases, with 9 bases between. Germline V gives CDR1 SGHRS, CDR2 YFSETQ. The CDR3 DNA follows: TGCGCCAGCAGCTTCCGACAAGTCACAGATACGCAGTATTTT. It is translated as CASSFRQVTDTQYF.

The chain employs TRBV20-1 and TRBJ2-3, with D hard to call. Germline loops: CDR1 DFQATT, CDR2 SNEGSKA (reference sequence). The CDR3 totals 14 residues. The V end lost 1 base, the J end lost 4 bases, and 12 bases lay between the germline ends. The CDR3 region is CSARGKGPPDTQYF. DNA for the CDR3: TGCAGTGCTAGAGGGAAAGGCCCGCCAGATACGCAGTATTTT.

This clonotype has a count of ten or more. This chain connects TRBV5-1 to TRBJ2-1; the D gene is possibly TRBD2 (6 bases). This CDR3 is 15 amino acids long. V was pared by 3 bases and J by 1 base, with 11 bases between. Germline assignment: CDR1 SGHRS and CDR2 YFSETQ. CDR3 nucleotide sequence: TGCGCCAGCAGCTGGGGGACTCAGTCCTACAATGAGCAGTTCTTC. Its translation: CASSWGTQSYNEQFF. Using reference TRBV5-1 and TRBJ2-1 for the parts outside the CDR3, the full variable domain is KAGVTQTPRYLIKTRGQQVTLSCSPISGHRSVSWYQQTPGQGLQFLFEYFSETQRNKGNFPGRFSGRQFSNSRSEMNVSTLELGDSALYLCASSWGTQSYNEQFFGPGTRLTVL.

The chain recombines TRBV6-5 with TRBJ1-5; D gene ambiguous. Trimming removed 6 bases from V and 0 bases from J, with 12 bases in between. This CDR3 spans 15 amino acids. The germline V gene encodes CDR1 MNHEY and CDR2 SVGAGI. This chain's CDR3 is CASRGVLNSNQPQHF. DNA of the CDR3: TGTGCCAGCAGGGGAGTACTCAATAGCAATCAGCCCCAGCATTTT.

This clonotype was detected a few times. The CDR3 here is CASSFKWGNTEAFF. The CDR3 bases are TGTGCCAGCAGCTTTAAGTGGGGGAACACTGAAGCTTTCTTT. The chain links TRBV5-5 to TRBJ1-1; no firm D call. Trimming shortened V by 2 bases and J by 1 base, and 9 bases separated the two germline ends. Germline V gene lookup returns CDR1 SGHKS and CDR2 YYEKEE (reference sequence). The CDR3 sequence is 14 residues long. Looking up the rest from reference TRBV5-5 and TRBJ1-1 gives the full variable domain: DAGVTQSPTHLIKTRGQQVTLRCSPISGHKSVSWYQQVLGQGPQFIFQYYEKEERGRGNFPDRFSARQFPNYSSELNVNALLLGDSALYLCASSFKWGNTEAFFGQGTRLTVV.

This clonotype was recorded many times. CDR3 nucleotides: TGCAGTGCTAGGGGGCAGGGCCCGTTCGCAGATACGCAGTATTTT. Its translation is CSARGQGPFADTQYF. The chain recombines TRBV20-1 with TRBJ2-3; D is perhaps TRBD1 (5 bases). The CDR3 extends over 15 amino acids. Germline CDR1 DFQATT, CDR2 SNEGSKA (reference sequence). With 3 bases removed from V and 4 bases from J, the gap between germline ends came to 17 bases.

The chain employs TRBV7-8 and TRBJ2-1; D perhaps matches TRBD2 (6 bases). This CDR3 is 17 amino acids long. CDR1 is SGHVS, CDR2 FQNEAQ, per germline. V was trimmed by 1 base and J by 0 bases, leaving 13 bases between them. The CDR3 DNA reads as TGTGCCAGCAGCTTAGTGTGGACCGGGAGCTCCTACAATGAGCAGTTCTTC. Translation: CASSLVWTGSSYNEQFF.